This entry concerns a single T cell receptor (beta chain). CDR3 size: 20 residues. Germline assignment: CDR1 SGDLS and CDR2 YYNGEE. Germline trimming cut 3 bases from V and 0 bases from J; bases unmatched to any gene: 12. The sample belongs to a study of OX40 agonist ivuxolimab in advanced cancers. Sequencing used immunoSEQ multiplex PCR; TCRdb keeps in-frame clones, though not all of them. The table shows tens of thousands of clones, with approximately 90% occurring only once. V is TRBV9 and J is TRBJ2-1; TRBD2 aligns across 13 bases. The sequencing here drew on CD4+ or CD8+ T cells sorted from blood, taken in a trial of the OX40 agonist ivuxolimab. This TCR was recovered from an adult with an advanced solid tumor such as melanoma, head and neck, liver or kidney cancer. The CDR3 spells CASSASGGTSGVSSYNEQFF. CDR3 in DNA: TGTGCCAGCAGCGCATCTGGGGGGACTAGCGGGGTTAGCTCCTACAATGAGCAGTTCTTC.